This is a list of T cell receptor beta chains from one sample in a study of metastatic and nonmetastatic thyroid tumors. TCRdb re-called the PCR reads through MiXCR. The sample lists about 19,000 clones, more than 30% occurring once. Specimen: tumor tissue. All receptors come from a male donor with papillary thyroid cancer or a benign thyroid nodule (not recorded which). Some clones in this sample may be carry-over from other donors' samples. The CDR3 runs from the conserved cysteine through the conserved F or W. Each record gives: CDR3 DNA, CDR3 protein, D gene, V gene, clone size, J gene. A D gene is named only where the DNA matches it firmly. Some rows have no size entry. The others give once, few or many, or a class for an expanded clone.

CDR3 DNA: TGTGCCAGCATCGTGACTAGCCTATCCTACAATGAGCAGTTCTTC
CDR3 protein: CASIVTSLSYNEQFF
D gene: TRBD2
V gene: TRBV6-1
clone size: medium-sized
J gene: TRBJ2-1

CDR3 DNA: TGTGCCAGCAGCCAATCCCACAAGGGGAATCAGCCCCAGCATTTT
CDR3 protein: CASSQSHKGNQPQHF
D gene: -
V gene: TRBV28
clone size: -
J gene: TRBJ1-5

CDR3 DNA: TGTGCCACCAGTGATTTGTCTAGCGGCCCCTACAATGAGCAGTTCTTC
CDR3 protein: CATSDLSSGPYNEQFF
D gene: TRBD2
V gene: TRBV24-1
clone size: medium-sized
J gene: TRBJ2-1

CDR3 DNA: TGTGCCAGCAGTTTAGATCCGGACTCCCTGAATTCACCCCTCAACTTT
CDR3 protein: CASSLDPDSLNSPLNF
D gene: -
V gene: TRBV28
clone size: -
J gene: TRBJ1-6

CDR3 DNA: TGCAGTGCTAGTCAGGTGTTTCACACCGGGGAGCTGTTTTTT
CDR3 protein: CSASQVFHTGELFF
D gene: -
V gene: TRBV20-1
clone size: -
J gene: TRBJ2-2

CDR3 DNA: TGTGCCAGCACCACAAGGGGGGGGTGGGTTGGTCAGCCCCAGCATTTT
CDR3 protein: CASTTRGGWVGQPQHF
D gene: -
V gene: TRBV6-1
clone size: many
J gene: TRBJ1-5

CDR3 DNA: TGTGCCAGCAGCTTGATCCTGGACAGGACCAAAAACATTCAGTACTTC
CDR3 protein: CASSLILDRTKNIQYF
D gene: TRBD1
V gene: TRBV5-6
clone size: once
J gene: TRBJ2-4

CDR3 DNA: TGTGCCAGCAGCTTAGAATCACAGGGAGGCTACGAGCAGTACTTC
CDR3 protein: CASSLESQGGYEQYF
D gene: -
V gene: TRBV13
clone size: few
J gene: TRBJ2-7

CDR3 DNA: TGTGCCAGCAGTCGAGACAGAAGCCCCTGGTCACCCCTCCACTTT
CDR3 protein: CASSRDRSPWSPLHF
D gene: -
V gene: TRBV12-3/TRBV12-4
clone size: few
J gene: TRBJ1-6

CDR3 DNA: TGTGCCAGCAGCTTACAGATTAGCACAGATACGCAGTATTTT
CDR3 protein: CASSLQISTDTQYF
D gene: -
V gene: TRBV7-3
clone size: -
J gene: TRBJ2-3

CDR3 DNA: TGTGCCAGCAGTCTAGGTGACAGCTCCTACGAGCAGTACTTC
CDR3 protein: CASSLGDSSYEQYF
D gene: -
V gene: TRBV6-2/TRBV6-3
clone size: -
J gene: TRBJ2-7

CDR3 DNA: TGTGCCACCAGTCCCGGGACAGGTAAAGAGACCCAGTACTTC
CDR3 protein: CATSPGTGKETQYF
D gene: TRBD1
V gene: TRBV24-1
clone size: -
J gene: TRBJ2-5

CDR3 DNA: TGTGCCAGCATTTACTCGGACACCTGGGAGCTGTTTTTT
CDR3 protein: CASIYSDTWELFF
D gene: -
V gene: TRBV6-2/TRBV6-3
clone size: -
J gene: TRBJ2-2

CDR3 DNA: TGTGCCAGCAGTTACTCGTCCCGGACAGGGGTAAATCAGCCCCAGCATTTT
CDR3 protein: CASSYSSRTGVNQPQHF
D gene: TRBD1
V gene: TRBV6-6
clone size: many
J gene: TRBJ1-5

CDR3 DNA: TGTGCCAGCAGCTTAGCGGGAGGGGGAGAGCAGTACTTC
CDR3 protein: CASSLAGGGEQYF
D gene: TRBD2
V gene: TRBV11-3
clone size: -
J gene: TRBJ2-7

CDR3 DNA: TGCGCCATCGGGTCCTTTGTCGGCACAGATACGCATTATTTT
CDR3 protein: CAIGSFVGTDTHYF
D gene: -
V gene: TRBV7-9
clone size: -
J gene: TRBJ2-3

CDR3 DNA: TGTGCCAGCTCACCACTGGAAAGGAACTATGGCTACACCTTC
CDR3 protein: CASSPLERNYGYTF
D gene: -
V gene: TRBV18
clone size: many
J gene: TRBJ1-2

CDR3 DNA: TGTGCCAGCAGTTGGGGTACTAGCGTGAGCTCCTACGAGCTGTACTTC
CDR3 protein: CASSWGTSVSSYELYF
D gene: TRBD2
V gene: TRBV28
clone size: -
J gene: TRBJ2-7

CDR3 DNA: TGTGCCAGCAGCCGGACAGTGAACACTGAAGCTTTCTTT
CDR3 protein: CASSRTVNTEAFF
D gene: -
V gene: TRBV12-3/TRBV12-4
clone size: many
J gene: TRBJ1-1

CDR3 DNA: TGTGCCAGCAGCTTGACTGGGACAAACCTAGGGTATGGCTACACCTTC
CDR3 protein: CASSLTGTNLGYGYTF
D gene: -
V gene: TRBV11-2
clone size: -
J gene: TRBJ1-2

CDR3 DNA: TGTGCCAGCAGTGGACAGACTGTCTCTGGAAACACCATATATTTT
CDR3 protein: CASSGQTVSGNTIYF
D gene: -
V gene: TRBV6-1
clone size: few
J gene: TRBJ1-3

CDR3 DNA: TGTGCCAGCAGTGAGACGATAGCGGGGGCCTACGAGCAGTACTTC
CDR3 protein: CASSETIAGAYEQYF
D gene: TRBD2
V gene: TRBV12-3/TRBV12-4
clone size: -
J gene: TRBJ2-7

CDR3 DNA: TGTGCCAGCAGCTTAGACGGCCCCCTGGATGAGCAGTTCTTC
CDR3 protein: CASSLDGPLDEQFF
D gene: -
V gene: TRBV7-8
clone size: -
J gene: TRBJ2-1

CDR3 DNA: TGTGCCAGCAGCTTCCGGGGACAGGGAAATTCACCCCTCCACTTT
CDR3 protein: CASSFRGQGNSPLHF
D gene: TRBD1
V gene: TRBV11-2
clone size: medium-sized
J gene: TRBJ1-6

CDR3 DNA: TGTGCCAGCAGTTACCGGACATCGAGTATCGGCCTCACCGGGGAGCTGTTTTTT
CDR3 protein: CASSYRTSSIGLTGELFF
D gene: -
V gene: TRBV6-5
clone size: -
J gene: TRBJ2-2

CDR3 DNA: TGCGCCAGCAGCCGTTTACCCACCGGGGAGCTGTTTTTT
CDR3 protein: CASSRLPTGELFF
D gene: -
V gene: TRBV5-1
clone size: once
J gene: TRBJ2-2

CDR3 DNA: TGTGCCACCGCGGGGGGTAGTCCGGACGAGCAGTACTTC
CDR3 protein: CATAGGSPDEQYF
D gene: TRBD2
V gene: TRBV24-1
clone size: medium-sized
J gene: TRBJ2-7

CDR3 DNA: TGTGCCAGTAGCCGACTAGCGGGAGTGGAAGAGCAGTACTTC
CDR3 protein: CASSRLAGVEEQYF
D gene: TRBD2
V gene: TRBV19
clone size: many
J gene: TRBJ2-7

CDR3 DNA: TGCAGTGCTATAGATTCGACAGGGGAATTCGCAACTAATGAAAAACTGTTTTTT
CDR3 protein: CSAIDSTGEFATNEKLFF
D gene: TRBD1
V gene: TRBV20-1
clone size: medium-sized
J gene: TRBJ1-4

CDR3 DNA: TGTGCCAGCATCAACAGGGACGGAATTGGAAACACCATATATTTT
CDR3 protein: CASINRDGIGNTIYF
D gene: -
V gene: TRBV6-1
clone size: -
J gene: TRBJ1-3

CDR3 DNA: TGTGCCAGCAGCTTGGCCAGACTCCAAGAGACCCAGTACTTC
CDR3 protein: CASSLARLQETQYF
D gene: -
V gene: TRBV5-6
clone size: many
J gene: TRBJ2-5

CDR3 DNA: TGCAGTGCACCCACGACAGGGACTGAAGCTTTCTTT
CDR3 protein: CSAPTTGTEAFF
D gene: TRBD1
V gene: TRBV20-1
clone size: medium-sized
J gene: TRBJ1-1